This is a list of T cell receptor beta chains from one sample in a study of Graves' ophthalmopathy and Graves' hyperthyroidism. TCRdb recomputed calls from the multiplex PCR reads with MiXCR, one row per CDR3 protein. The sample shows about 210,000 distinct CDR3 sequences, approximately 29% of them seen only once. Sequenced sample: peripheral blood. These receptors all stem from a man aged 50-59 years with Graves' ophthalmopathy. CDR3s include the opening cysteine and the closing phenylalanine or tryptophan. D genes are given only for firm matches. For some rows the clone size is stated as once, few or many, or as a class when expanded; others skip it.

v_call	clone_size	j_call	d_call	cdr3_nt	cdr3_aa
TRBV6-5	many	TRBJ1-1	.	TGTGCCAGCAGTTACTCGGGATTTATGAACACTGAAGCTTTCTTT	CASSYSGFMNTEAFF
TRBV6-1	many	TRBJ1-5	.	TGTGCCAGCAGTGTTCATAGGGATAGCAATCAGCCCCAGCATTTT	CASSVHRDSNQPQHF
TRBV7-8	.	TRBJ2-5	.	TGTGCCAGCAGCCCCCGGTGGGGTAGCGCCCAAGAGACCCAGTACTTC	CASSPRWGSAQETQYF
TRBV20-1	.	TRBJ1-2	.	TGCAGTGCTAGCCACCCTCTTGGCTATGGCTACACCTTC	CSASHPLGYGYTF
TRBV5-1	many	TRBJ2-6	.	TGCGCCAGCAGCTTAGCAGAAGGTGGGGCCAACGTCCTGACTTTC	CASSLAEGGANVLTF
TRBV19	many	TRBJ2-2	.	TGTGCCAGTAGTATTAACCAGGGGGGTAAGACCGGGGAGCTGTTTTTT	CASSINQGGKTGELFF
TRBV5-5	many	TRBJ2-2	TRBD2	TGTGCCAGCAGCTTGACTCCGGGACTAAACACCGGGGAGCTGTTTTTT	CASSLTPGLNTGELFF
TRBV6-5	.	TRBJ1-1	.	TGTGCCAGCAGTTGGGGGGCGAGGGACACTGAAGCTTTCTTT	CASSWGARDTEAFF
TRBV6-1	once	TRBJ1-2	.	TGTGCCAGCAGTGAAACCAGCTTCGGCTATGGCTACACCTTC	CASSETSFGYGYTF
TRBV28	many	TRBJ2-7	.	TGTGCCAGCAGTTTTTCCTTTACCAACTACGAGCAGTACTTC	CASSFSFTNYEQYF
TRBV30	many	TRBJ2-7	TRBD1	TGTGCCTGGAGCCTCGGGACAGTCTCCTACGAGCAGTACTTC	CAWSLGTVSYEQYF
TRBV19	many	TRBJ2-5	.	TGTGCCAGTAGTTGGGGAGCGACAGGCAACCAAGAGACCCAGTACTTC	CASSWGATGNQETQYF
TRBV28	many	TRBJ1-1	TRBD1	TGTGCCAGCAGCCGGGCAGGGGGAAACACTGAAGCTTTCTTT	CASSRAGGNTEAFF
TRBV12-3/TRBV12-4	many	TRBJ1-2	TRBD1	TGTGCCAGCAGTCCGACAGGGGAGGGCTATGGCTACACCTTC	CASSPTGEGYGYTF
TRBV29-1	many	TRBJ2-7	.	TGCAGCGTTGTCCTGGACAAGCCTACCTACGAGCAGTACTTC	CSVVLDKPTYEQYF
TRBV11-2	many	TRBJ2-7	TRBD2	TGTGCCAGCAGCTTAGACGAAAGCGGGAGTCCCTACGAGCAGTACTTC	CASSLDESGSPYEQYF
TRBV6-1	.	TRBJ1-6	TRBD1	TGTGCCAGCAGCGGACAGGGCCAAAATTCACCCCTCCACTTT	CASSGQGQNSPLHF
TRBV6-1	.	TRBJ1-1	TRBD1	TGTGCCAGCAATGCCGGGACAGGGCGCGAAGCTTTCTTT	CASNAGTGREAFF
TRBV6-5	many	TRBJ2-7	TRBD2	TGTGCCAGCAGTTACTCCTTGCGGGAGGTCGGGTACGAGCAGTACTTC	CASSYSLREVGYEQYF
TRBV6-2/TRBV6-3	.	TRBJ2-2	TRBD1	TGTGCCAGCAGCAATACAGGGGGCGCGGGTGCCGGGGAGCTGTTTTTT	CASSNTGGAGAGELFF
TRBV7-3	many	TRBJ2-7	.	TGTGCCAGCAGCTTACAGGGCTCGGGCTACGAGCAGTACTTC	CASSLQGSGYEQYF
TRBV12-5	many	TRBJ1-1	TRBD1	TGTGCTAGTGGTTTAGTTGTTGGGACAGTGGATAACACTGAAGCTTTCTTT	CASGLVVGTVDNTEAFF
TRBV24-1	.	TRBJ2-5	TRBD1	TGTGCCACCAGTGACCTAGGGACAGGACCCCAAGAGACCCAGTACTTC	CATSDLGTGPQETQYF
TRBV12-3/TRBV12-4	.	TRBJ1-2	.	TGTGCCAGCAGAAGGGACATGGACTATGGCTACACCTTC	CASRRDMDYGYTF
TRBV20-1	many	TRBJ2-5	.	TGCAGTGCTAGAACCTGGGGGGTAGGGGCGGCCCAAGAGACCCAGTACTTC	CSARTWGVGAAQETQYF
TRBV12-3/TRBV12-4	many	TRBJ1-5	TRBD1	TGTGCCAGCAGCCCCGGGACAGGGGGCGCGGAACAGCCCCAGCATTTT	CASSPGTGGAEQPQHF